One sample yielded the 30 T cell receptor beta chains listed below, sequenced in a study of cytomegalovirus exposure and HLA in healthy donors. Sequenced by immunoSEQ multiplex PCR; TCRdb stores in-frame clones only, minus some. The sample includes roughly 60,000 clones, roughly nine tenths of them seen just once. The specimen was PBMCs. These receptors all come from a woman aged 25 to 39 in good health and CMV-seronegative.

CDR3 in amino acids: CASSRLADQETQYF. The CDR3 DNA reads as TGTGCCAGCAGTCGACTAGCGGACCAAGAGACCCAGTACTTC. This chain uses TRBV28 with TRBJ2-5; TRBD2 matches at 9 bases. Unmatched junction bases numbered 1, after V lost 5 bases and J lost 0 bases. The germline V gene encodes CDR1 MDHEN and CDR2 SYDVKM. CDR3 length: 14 amino acids.

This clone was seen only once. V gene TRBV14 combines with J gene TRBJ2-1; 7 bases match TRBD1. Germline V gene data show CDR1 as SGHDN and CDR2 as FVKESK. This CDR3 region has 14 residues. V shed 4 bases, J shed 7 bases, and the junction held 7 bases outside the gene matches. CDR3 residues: CASSRWGQSNEQFF. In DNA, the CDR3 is TGTGCCAGCAGCCGCTGGGGACAGTCAAATGAGCAGTTCTTC.

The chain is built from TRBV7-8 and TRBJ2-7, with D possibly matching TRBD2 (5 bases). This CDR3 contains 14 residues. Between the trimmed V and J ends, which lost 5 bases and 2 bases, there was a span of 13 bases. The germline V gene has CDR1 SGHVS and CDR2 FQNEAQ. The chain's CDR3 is CASSVGNPPYEQYF. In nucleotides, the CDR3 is TGTGCCAGCAGCGTCGGGAACCCTCCCTACGAGCAGTACTTC.

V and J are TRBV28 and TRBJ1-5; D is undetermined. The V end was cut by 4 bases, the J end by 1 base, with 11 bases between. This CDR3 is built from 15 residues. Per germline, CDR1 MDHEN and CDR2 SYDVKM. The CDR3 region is CASSSPGESNQPQHF. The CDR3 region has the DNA TGTGCCAGCAGTTCGCCCGGAGAAAGCAATCAGCCCCAGCATTTT.

This CDR3 is CASSLGGADTQYF. DNA of the CDR3: TGTGCCAGCAGTTTGGGGGGGGCAGATACGCAGTATTTT. The chain links TRBV28 to TRBJ2-3; 7 nucleotides match TRBD2. V lost 3 bases and J lost 4; bases outside the gene matches: 1. CDR1 MDHEN and CDR2 SYDVKM come from the germline V gene. The CDR3 length is 13 residues.

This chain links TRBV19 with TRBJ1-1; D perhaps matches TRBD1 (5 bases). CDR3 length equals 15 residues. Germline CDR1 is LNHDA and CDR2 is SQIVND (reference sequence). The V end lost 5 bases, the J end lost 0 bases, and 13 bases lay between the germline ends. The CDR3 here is CASSFSTVLNTEAFF. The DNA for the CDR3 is TGTGCCAGTAGTTTCTCGACAGTTTTGAACACTGAAGCTTTCTTT. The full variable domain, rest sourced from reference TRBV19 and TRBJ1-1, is DGGITQSPKYLFRKEGQNVTLSCEQNLNHDAMYWYRQDPGQGLRLIYYSQIVNDFQKGDIAEGYSVSREKKESFPLTVTSAQKNPTAFYLCASSFSTVLNTEAFFGQGTRLTVV.

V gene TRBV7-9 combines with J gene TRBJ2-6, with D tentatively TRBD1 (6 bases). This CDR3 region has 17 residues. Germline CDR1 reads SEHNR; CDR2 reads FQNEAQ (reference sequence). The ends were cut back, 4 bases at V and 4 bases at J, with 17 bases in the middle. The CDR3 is CASSYNSGAAGANVLTF. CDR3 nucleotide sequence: TGTGCCAGCAGCTACAACTCAGGGGCGGCAGGGGCCAACGTCCTGACTTTC.

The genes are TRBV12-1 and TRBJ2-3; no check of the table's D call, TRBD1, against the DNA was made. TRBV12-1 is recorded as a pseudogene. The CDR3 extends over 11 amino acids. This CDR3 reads CASSPINTQYF. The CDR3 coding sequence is TGTGCCAGCAGCCCCATCAATACGCAGTATTTT.

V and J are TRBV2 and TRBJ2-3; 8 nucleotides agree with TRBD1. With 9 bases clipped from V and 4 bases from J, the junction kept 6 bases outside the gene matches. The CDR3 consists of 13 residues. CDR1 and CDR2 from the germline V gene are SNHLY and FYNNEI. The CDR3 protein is CASGQGGADTQYF. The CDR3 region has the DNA TGTGCCAGTGGACAGGGAGGCGCAGATACGCAGTATTTT.

CDR3 amino acids: CASSGEVNEKLFF. The CDR3 region has the DNA TGCGCCAGCAGCGGGGAGGTGAATGAAAAACTGTTTTTT. The gene calls are TRBV5-1 and TRBJ1-4; D is ambiguous. CDR3 size: 13 residues. CDR1 is SGHRS, CDR2 YFSETQ, per germline. V was shortened by 4 bases and J by 5 bases, with 9 bases between the two germline ends.

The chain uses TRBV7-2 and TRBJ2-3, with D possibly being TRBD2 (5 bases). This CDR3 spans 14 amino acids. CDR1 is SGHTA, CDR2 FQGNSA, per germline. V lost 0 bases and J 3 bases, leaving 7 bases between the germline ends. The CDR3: CASSLARRTDTQYF. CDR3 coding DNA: TGTGCCAGCAGCTTAGCTAGGAGGACAGATACGCAGTATTTT.

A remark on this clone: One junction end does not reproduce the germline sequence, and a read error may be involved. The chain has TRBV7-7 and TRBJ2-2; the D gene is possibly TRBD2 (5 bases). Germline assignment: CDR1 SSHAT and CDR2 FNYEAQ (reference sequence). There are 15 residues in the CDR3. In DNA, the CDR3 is TGTGCTAGCAGCCGGAGAGGGCTGAACACCGGGGAGCTGTTTTTT. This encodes CASSRRGLNTGELFF.

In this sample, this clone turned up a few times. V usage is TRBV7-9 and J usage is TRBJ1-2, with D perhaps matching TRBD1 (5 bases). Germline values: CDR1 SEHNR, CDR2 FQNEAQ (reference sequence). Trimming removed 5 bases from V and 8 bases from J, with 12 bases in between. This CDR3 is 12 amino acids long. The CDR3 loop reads CASSTPGEGYTF. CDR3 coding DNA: TGTGCCAGCAGCACACCGGGGGAAGGCTACACCTTC. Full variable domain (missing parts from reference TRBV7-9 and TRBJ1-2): DTGVSQNPRHKITKRGQNVTFRCDPISEHNRLYWYRQTLGQGPEFLTYFQNEAQLEKSRLLSDRFSAERPKGSFSTLEIQRTEQGDSAMYLCASSTPGEGYTFGSGTRLTVV.

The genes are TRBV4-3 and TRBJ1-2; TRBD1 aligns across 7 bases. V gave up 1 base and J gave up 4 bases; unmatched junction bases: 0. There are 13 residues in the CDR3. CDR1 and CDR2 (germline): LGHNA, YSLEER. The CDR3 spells CASSQGDSYGYTF. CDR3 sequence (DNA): TGCGCCAGCAGCCAAGGGGACAGCTATGGCTACACCTTC.

The DNA for the CDR3 is TGTGCCAGCAGCTTTGGTCTCGGGGGAGGGCCATTGGAGACCCAGTACTTC. Amino acids: CASSFGLGGGPLETQYF. This chain uses TRBV7-9 with TRBJ2-5; 7 positions agree with TRBD2. V gave up 3 bases and J gave up 5 bases; unmatched junction bases: 15. Germline V gene data show CDR1 as SEHNR and CDR2 as FQNEAQ (reference sequence). The CDR3 contains 17 residues.

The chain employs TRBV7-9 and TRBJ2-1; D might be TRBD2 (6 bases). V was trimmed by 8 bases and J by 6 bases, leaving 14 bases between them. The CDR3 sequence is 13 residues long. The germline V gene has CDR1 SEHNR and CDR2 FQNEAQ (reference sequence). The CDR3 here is CASHGDSGNEQFF. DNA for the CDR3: TGTGCCAGCCACGGGGACTCGGGCAATGAGCAGTTCTTC.

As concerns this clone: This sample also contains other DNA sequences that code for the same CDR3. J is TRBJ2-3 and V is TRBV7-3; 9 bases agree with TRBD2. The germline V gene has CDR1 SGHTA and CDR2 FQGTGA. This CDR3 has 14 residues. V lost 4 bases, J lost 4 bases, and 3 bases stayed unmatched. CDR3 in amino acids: CASSSGLAPDTQYF. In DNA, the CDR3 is TGTGCCAGCAGCTCGGGACTAGCTCCAGATACGCAGTATTTT.

The CDR3 DNA sequence: TGTGCCAGCAGCTCATACTGGCTCAGGGCCTACGAGCAGTACTTC. Translating it yields CASSSYWLRAYEQYF. The genes are TRBV5-6 and TRBJ2-7, with D perhaps matching TRBD1 (5 bases). Germline CDR1 is SGHDT and CDR2 is YYEEEE. Trimming shortened V by 3 bases and J by 2 bases, and 15 bases separated the two germline ends. This CDR3 contains 15 residues. Complete variable domain (other parts from reference TRBV5-6 and TRBJ2-7): DAGVTQSPTHLIKTRGQQVTLRCSPKSGHDTVSWYQQALGQGPQFIFQYYEEEERQRGNFPDRFSGHQFPNYSSELNVNALLLGDSALYLCASSSYWLRAYEQYFGPGTRLTVT.

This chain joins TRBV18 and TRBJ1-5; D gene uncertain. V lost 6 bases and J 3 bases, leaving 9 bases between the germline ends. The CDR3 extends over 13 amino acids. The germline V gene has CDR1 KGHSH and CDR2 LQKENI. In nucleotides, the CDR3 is TGTGCCAGCTCCACGACAAACAATCAGCCCCAGCATTTT. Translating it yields CASSTTNNQPQHF. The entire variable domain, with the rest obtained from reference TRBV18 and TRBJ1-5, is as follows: NAGVMQNPRHLVRRRGQEARLRCSPMKGHSHVYWYRQLPEEGLKFMVYLQKENIIDESGMPKERFSAEFPKEGPSILRIQQVVRGDSAAYFCASSTTNNQPQHFGDGTRLSIL.

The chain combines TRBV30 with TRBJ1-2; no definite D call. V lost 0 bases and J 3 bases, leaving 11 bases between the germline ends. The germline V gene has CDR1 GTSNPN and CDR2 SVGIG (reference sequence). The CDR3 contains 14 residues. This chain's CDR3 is CAWSVSARDYGYTF. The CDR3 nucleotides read TGTGCCTGGAGTGTATCGGCGCGGGACTATGGCTACACCTTC.

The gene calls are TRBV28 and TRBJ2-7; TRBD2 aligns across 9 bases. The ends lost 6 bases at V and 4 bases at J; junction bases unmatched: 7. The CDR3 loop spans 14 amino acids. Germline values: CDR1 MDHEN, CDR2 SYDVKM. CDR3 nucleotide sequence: TGTGCCAGCAGCGTAGCGGGAGTCGGGTACGAGCAGTACTTC. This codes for CASSVAGVGYEQYF.

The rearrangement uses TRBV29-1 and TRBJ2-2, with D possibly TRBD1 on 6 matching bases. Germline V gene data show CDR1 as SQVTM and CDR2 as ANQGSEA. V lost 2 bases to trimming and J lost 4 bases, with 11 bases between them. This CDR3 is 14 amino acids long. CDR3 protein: CSVESRGGTGELFF. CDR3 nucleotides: TGCAGCGTTGAAAGTCGAGGGGGCACCGGGGAGCTGTTTTTT.

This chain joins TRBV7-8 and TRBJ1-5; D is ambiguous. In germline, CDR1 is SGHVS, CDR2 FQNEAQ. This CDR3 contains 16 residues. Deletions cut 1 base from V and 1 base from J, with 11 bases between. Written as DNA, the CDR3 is TGTGCCAGCAGCTTAGGCCCCTACAGAAGCAATCAGCCCCAGCATTTT. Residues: CASSLGPYRSNQPQHF.

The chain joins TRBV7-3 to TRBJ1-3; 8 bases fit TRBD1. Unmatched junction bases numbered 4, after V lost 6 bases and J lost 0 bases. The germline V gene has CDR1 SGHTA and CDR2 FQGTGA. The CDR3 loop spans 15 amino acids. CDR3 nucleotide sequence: TGTGCCAGCAGTCCCGGGACAGGCTCTGGAAACACCATATATTTT. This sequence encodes CASSPGTGSGNTIYF.

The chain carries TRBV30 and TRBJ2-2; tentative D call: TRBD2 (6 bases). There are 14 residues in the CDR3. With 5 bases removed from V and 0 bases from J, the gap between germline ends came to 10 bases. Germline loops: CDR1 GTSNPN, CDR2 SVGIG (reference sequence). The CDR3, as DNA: TGTGCCTGGGGAGGGGTTCCGAACACCGGGGAGCTGTTTTTT. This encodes CAWGGVPNTGELFF.

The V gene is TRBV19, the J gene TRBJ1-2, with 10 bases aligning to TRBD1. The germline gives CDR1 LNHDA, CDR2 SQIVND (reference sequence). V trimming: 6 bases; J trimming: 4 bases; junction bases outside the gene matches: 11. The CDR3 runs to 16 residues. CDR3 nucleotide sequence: TGTGCCAGTAGCCCTGACAGGGGGCTTACCCTCTATGGCTACACCTTC. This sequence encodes CASSPDRGLTLYGYTF.

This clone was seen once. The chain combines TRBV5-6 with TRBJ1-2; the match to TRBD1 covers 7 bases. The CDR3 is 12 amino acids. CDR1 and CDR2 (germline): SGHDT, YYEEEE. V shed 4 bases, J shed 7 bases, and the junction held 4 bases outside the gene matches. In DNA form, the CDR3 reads TGTGCCAGCAGCCGGACAGGATTTGGCTACACCTTC. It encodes CASSRTGFGYTF.

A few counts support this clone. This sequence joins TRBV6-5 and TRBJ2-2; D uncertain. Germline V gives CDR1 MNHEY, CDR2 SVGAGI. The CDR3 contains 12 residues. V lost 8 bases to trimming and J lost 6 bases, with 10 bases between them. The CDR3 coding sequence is TGTGCCAGCCGGTTTTCCGCCGGGGAGCTGTTTTTT. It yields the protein CASRFSAGELFF.

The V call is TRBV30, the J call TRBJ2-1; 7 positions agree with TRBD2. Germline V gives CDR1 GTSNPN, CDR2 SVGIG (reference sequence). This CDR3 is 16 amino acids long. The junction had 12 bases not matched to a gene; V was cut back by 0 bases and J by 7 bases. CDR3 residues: CAWSVEGLGSGNEQFF. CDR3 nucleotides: TGTGCCTGGAGTGTAGAAGGACTAGGGTCTGGGAATGAGCAGTTCTTC.

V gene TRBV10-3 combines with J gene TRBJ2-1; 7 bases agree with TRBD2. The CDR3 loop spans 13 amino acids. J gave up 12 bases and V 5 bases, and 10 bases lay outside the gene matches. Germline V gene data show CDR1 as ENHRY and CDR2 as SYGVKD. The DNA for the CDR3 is TGTGCCATCAGTCCCGGTTGGGGGGGATGGCAGTTCTTC. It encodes CAISPGWGGWQFF.